This record concerns one T cell receptor (beta chain) sequence. Antigen: not known. Per germline, CDR1 LGHNA and CDR2 YNFKEQ. This CDR3 contains 17 residues. J was trimmed by 3 bases and V by 0 bases; bases with no gene match: 6. The sample comes from a study of shared clonotypes between healthy human individuals. The study's findings and limits: Roughly 5.3% of naive CD4 clonotypes were common to several donors.

Over several immunoSEQ plates, each subset's genomic DNA was distributed in even portions. TCRdb's table, derived via immunoSEQ multiplex PCR, lists solely in-frame clones and lacks some. The sample yields around 980,000 clones, around three quarters seen once. The donors were all Caucasian adults (living in Nashville, Tennessee). The sequence came from a man aged 18 to 29 in good health. Some clones in this sample may be carry-over from other donors' samples. The chain employs TRBV4-2 and TRBJ2-3; TRBD2 matches at 10 bases. The material sequenced was memory CD4+ T cells from PBMCs. As for subset: CD45RA-negative fraction. CDR3 sequence (DNA): TGTGCCAGCAGCCAAGAATTTCTAGCGGGAGTAACAGATACGCAGTATTTT. Translation gives CASSQEFLAGVTDTQYF.